This entry is about one TCR beta chain. This CDR3 has 13 residues. Germline V gives CDR1 SGDLS, CDR2 YYNGEE. V was clipped by 2 bases and J by 2 bases, with 6 bases between them. The data stem from a study of cytomegalovirus exposure and HLA in healthy donors. Generated by immunoSEQ multiplex PCR, the TCRdb table keeps only in-frame clones and is missing some. The sample yields roughly 200,000 clones, about 81% seen once. The receptor comes from a woman aged 25 to 39 in good health and CMV-seronegative. The chain joins TRBV9 to TRBJ2-3; D is unclear. Sequencing input: PBMCs. The CDR3 spells CASSVSPTDTQYF. The DNA for the CDR3 is TGTGCCAGCAGCGTCTCTCCCACAGATACGCAGTATTTT. The entire variable domain, with the rest obtained from reference TRBV9 and TRBJ2-3, is as follows: DSGVTQTPKHLITATGQRVTLRCSPRSGDLSVYWYQQSLDQGLQFLIQYYNGEERAKGNILERFSAQQFPDLHSELNLSSLELGDSALYFCASSVSPTDTQYFGPGTRLTVL.